This passage covers 4 T cell receptor beta chains from one sample sequenced in a study of CD8+CD57+ T cells in acquired aplastic anemia. TCR beta VDJ and CDR3 were profiled, and genomic DNA was the template. MiXCR was run by TCRdb on the reads, yielding one entry per CDR3 protein. The table has hundreds of thousands of distinct CDR3 sequences, 25% to 40% seen once. An expansion of CD8+CD57+ cells by flow cytometry had been shown in patients chosen for sequencing. Sequencing input: sorted CD4+, CD8+, or CD8+CD57+ T cells (not recorded which) from PBMCs. Receptors were obtained from a human donor with aplastic anemia.

This clonotype was seen ten or more times. V and J are TRBV19 and TRBJ1-2, with D possibly being TRBD1 (5 bases). The CDR3 covers 14 residues. The germline V and J ends were trimmed by 3 bases and 4 bases, with 12 bases remaining between them. Per germline, CDR1 LNHDA and CDR2 SQIVND (reference sequence). The CDR3 coding sequence is TGTGCCAGTAGTATTGAGGTAGGGACCTATGGCTACACCTTC. Translating it yields CASSIEVGTYGYTF.

This clonotype has a handful of counts. The chain carries TRBV2 and TRBJ2-1; the match to TRBD1 covers 10 bases. V shed 6 bases, J shed 6 bases, and the junction held 8 bases outside the gene matches. Germline-derived CDR1 and CDR2 are SNHLY and FYNNEI. The CDR3 length is 15 residues. The CDR3 DNA is TGTGCCAGCAGCTTTGACAGGGGGCCTGGCAATGAGCAGTTCTTC. Translated: CASSFDRGPGNEQFF.

The table lists this clonotype with many counts. The chain uses TRBV6-6 and TRBJ1-2; 9 bases map to TRBD1. The J segment lost 4 bases and the V segment lost 7 bases, leaving 7 bases of the junction unmatched. Germline V gene data show CDR1 as MNHNY and CDR2 as SVGAGI (reference sequence). This CDR3 has 14 amino acids. The CDR3 region has the DNA TGTGCCAGCATCAACAGGGGGCGTAGCTATGGCTACACCTTC. Encoded protein: CASINRGRSYGYTF.

J is TRBJ1-6 and V is TRBV10-1; perhaps TRBD1 as D (5 bases). V lost 4 bases to trimming and J lost 8 bases, with 9 bases between them. The length of the CDR3 is 13 residues. Germline lookup yields CDR1 WNHNN and CDR2 SYGVQD (reference sequence). As DNA, the CDR3 is TGCGCCAGCAGTGCGGGGCGAGATTCACCCCTCCACTTT. Translating gives CASSAGRDSPLHF.